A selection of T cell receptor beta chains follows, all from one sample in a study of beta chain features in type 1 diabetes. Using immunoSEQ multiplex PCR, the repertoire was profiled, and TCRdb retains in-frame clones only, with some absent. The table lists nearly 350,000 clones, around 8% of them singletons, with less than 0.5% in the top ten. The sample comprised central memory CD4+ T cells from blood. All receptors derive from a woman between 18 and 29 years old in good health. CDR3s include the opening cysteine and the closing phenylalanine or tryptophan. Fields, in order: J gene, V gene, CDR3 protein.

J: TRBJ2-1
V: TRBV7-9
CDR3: CASSRGGSSYNEQFF

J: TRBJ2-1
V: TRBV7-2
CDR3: CASSGKGTSDEQFF

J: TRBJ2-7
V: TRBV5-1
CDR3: CASSLPTGMEDEQYF

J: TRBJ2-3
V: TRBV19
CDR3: CASSKQRSTDTQYF

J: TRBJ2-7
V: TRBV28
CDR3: CASTNPGQGDYEQYF

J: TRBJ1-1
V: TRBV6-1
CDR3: CASTVSTEAFF

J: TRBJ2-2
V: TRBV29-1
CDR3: CSVQLAELTGELFF

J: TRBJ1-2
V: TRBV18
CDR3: CASSPGTFGYTF

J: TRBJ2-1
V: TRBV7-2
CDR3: CASSTGPNNEQFF

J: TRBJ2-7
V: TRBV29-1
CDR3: CSVEGQASSSYEQYF

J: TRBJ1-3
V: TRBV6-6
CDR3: CASSGTGSGNTIYF

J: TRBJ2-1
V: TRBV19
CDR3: CASSIELRGQGEFF

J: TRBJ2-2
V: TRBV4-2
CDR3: CASSQEPGLDTGELFF

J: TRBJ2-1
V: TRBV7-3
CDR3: CASSLYEGEQFF

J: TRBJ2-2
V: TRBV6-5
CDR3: CASSYSWTANTGELFF

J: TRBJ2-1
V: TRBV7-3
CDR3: CASSPAGNEQFF

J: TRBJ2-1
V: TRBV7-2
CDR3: CASSLLPTSGRGNEQFF

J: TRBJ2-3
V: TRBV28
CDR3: CASSLIGNTQYF

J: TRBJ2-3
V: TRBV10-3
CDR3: CAIQTSGRDTQYF

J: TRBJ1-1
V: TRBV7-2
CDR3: CASSLVPNTEAFF

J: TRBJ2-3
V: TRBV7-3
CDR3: CASSRTSGIQYF

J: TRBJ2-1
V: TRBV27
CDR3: CASSPTPSGRANEQFF

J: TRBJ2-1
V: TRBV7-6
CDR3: CASSRGPQILYNEQFF

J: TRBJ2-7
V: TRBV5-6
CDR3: CASSRLGGGKEQYF

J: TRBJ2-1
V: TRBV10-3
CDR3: CAISWTGEYNEQFF

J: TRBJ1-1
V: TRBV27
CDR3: CASSPRQGTTTEAFF

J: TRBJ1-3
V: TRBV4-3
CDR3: CASSPRGGGAGGNTIYF

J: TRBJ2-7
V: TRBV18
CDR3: CASSPPLGQGEYEQYF

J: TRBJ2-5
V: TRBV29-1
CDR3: CSVGGMGERETQYF

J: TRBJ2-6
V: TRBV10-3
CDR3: CASEGNYRVSSGANVLTF

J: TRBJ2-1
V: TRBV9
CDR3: CASSPAGGYNEQFF

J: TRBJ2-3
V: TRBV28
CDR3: CASSRGGQTDTQYF

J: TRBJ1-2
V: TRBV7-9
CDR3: CASSEWGYTF

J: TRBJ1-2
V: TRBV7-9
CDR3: CASDRKGDVGYGYTF

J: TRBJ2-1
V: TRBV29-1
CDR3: CSVSFGRNEQFF

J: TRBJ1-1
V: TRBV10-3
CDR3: CATAGPSNTEAFF

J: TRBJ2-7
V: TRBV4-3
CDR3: CASSQEVLEYEQYF

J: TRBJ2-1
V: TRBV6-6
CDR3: CASSYELARFNEQFF